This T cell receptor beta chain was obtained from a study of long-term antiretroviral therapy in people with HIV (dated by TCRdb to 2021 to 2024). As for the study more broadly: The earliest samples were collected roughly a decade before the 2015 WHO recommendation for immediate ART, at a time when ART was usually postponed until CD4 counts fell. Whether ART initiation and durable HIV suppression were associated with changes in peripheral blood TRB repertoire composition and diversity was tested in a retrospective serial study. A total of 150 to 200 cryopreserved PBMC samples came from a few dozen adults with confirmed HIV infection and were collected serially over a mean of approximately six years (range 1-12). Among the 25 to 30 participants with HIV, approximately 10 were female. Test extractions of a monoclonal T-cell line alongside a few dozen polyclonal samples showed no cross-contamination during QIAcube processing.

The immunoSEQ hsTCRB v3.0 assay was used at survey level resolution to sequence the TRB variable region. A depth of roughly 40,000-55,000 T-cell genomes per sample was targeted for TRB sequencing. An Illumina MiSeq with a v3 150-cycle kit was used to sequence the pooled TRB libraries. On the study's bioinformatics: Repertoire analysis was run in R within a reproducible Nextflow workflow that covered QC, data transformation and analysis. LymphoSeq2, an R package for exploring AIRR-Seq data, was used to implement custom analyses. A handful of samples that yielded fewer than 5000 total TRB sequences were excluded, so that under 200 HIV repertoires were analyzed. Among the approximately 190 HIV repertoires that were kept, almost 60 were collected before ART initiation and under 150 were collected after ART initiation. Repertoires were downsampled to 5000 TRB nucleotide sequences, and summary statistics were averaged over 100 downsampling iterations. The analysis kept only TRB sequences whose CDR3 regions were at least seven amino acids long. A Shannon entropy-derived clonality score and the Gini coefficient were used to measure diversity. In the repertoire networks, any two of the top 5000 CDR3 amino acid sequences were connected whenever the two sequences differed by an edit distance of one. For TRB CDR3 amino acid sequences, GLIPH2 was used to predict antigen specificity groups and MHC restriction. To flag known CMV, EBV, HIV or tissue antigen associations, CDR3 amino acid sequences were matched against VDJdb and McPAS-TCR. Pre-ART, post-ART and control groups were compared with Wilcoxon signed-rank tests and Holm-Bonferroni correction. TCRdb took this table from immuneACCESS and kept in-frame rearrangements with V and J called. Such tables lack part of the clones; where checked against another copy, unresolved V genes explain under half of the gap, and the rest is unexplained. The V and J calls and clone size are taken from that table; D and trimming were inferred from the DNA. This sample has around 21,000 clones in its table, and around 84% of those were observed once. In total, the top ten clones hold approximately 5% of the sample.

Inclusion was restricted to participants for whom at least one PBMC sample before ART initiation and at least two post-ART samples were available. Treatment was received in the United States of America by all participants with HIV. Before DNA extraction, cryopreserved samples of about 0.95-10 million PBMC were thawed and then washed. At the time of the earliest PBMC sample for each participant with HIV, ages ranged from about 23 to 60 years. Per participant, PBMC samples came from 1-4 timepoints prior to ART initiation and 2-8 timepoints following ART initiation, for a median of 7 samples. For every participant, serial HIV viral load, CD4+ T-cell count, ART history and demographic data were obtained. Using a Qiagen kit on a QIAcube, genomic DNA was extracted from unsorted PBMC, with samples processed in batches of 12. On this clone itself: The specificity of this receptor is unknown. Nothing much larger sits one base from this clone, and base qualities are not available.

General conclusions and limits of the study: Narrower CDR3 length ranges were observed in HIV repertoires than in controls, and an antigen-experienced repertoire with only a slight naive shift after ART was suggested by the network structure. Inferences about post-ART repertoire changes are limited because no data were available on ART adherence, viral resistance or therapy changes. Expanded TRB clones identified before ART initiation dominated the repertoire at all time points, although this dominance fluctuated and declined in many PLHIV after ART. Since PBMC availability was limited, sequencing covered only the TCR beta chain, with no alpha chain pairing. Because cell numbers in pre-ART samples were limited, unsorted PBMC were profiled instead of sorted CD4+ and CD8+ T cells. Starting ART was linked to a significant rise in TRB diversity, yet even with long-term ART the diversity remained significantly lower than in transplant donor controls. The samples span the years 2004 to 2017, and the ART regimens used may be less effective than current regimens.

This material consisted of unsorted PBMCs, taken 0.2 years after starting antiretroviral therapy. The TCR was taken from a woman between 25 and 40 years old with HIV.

The CDR3 region reads CASRIQGFNQPQHF. Read as DNA, the sequence is TGTGCCAGCAGGATACAGGGCTTCAATCAGCCCCAGCATTTT. The sequence joins TRBV6-1 to TRBJ1-5; a tentative D call is TRBD1 (6 bases match). The CDR3 holds 14 amino acids from the cysteine to the phenylalanine. Only the CDR3 region is kept as DNA, spanning 42 bases read in frame from base 1. The V and J ends are trimmed by 6 bases and 3 bases, leaving 12 bases between them. The germline V gene specifies MNHNS as CDR1 and SASEGT as CDR2.